These 31 T cell receptor beta chains originate from one sample sequenced in a study of control samples from healthy donors and cancer patients. The table came from immunoSEQ multiplex PCR; TCRdb's copy has only in-frame clones and leaves some out. The sample includes fewer than 15,000 clones, approximately 75% of them seen just once. Source material: formalin-fixed, paraffin-embedded tissue. These receptor sequences come from a female donor with lung cancer.

The chain uses TRBV6-5 and TRBJ1-1; D ambiguous. V was cut by 2 bases and J by 1 base, with 5 bases left in between. The CDR3 has 13 residues. Germline V gene sequence: CDR1 MNHEY, CDR2 SVGAGI. CDR3 nucleotides: TGTGCCAGCAGTTACACCGAGAACACTGAAGCTTTCTTT. Translation gives CASSYTENTEAFF.

This chain links TRBV9 with TRBJ1-2, with 7 bases fitting TRBD1. This CDR3 is built from 14 residues. The germline gives CDR1 SGDLS, CDR2 YYNGEE. The junction had 5 bases not matched to a gene; V was cut back by 4 bases and J by 2 bases. CDR3 DNA sequence: TGTGCCAGCAGCCGGGACAGCCCGAACTATGGCTACACCTTC. Protein: CASSRDSPNYGYTF.

This rearrangement joins TRBV5-6 to TRBJ2-7, with D perhaps given as TRBD1 or TRBD2 (6 bases each). The CDR3 runs 16 residues. The V and J ends lost 2 bases and 0 bases respectively, with 15 bases between them. Germline V gene sequence: CDR1 SGHDT, CDR2 YYEEEE. Here the CDR3 DNA reads TGTGCCAGCAGCTTTGCGGGGACAATCCCCTCCTACGAGCAGTACTTC. It yields the protein CASSFAGTIPSYEQYF.

The V call is TRBV27, the J call TRBJ2-3; D possibly corresponds to TRBD2 (6 bases). Trimming left V 5 bases short and J 1 base short, with 16 bases between. The germline V gene encodes CDR1 MNHEY and CDR2 SMNVEV (reference sequence). This CDR3 comprises 16 residues. The DNA for the CDR3 is TGTGCCAGCAGTCCGGGGACTGTATACGGCACAGATACGCAGTATTTT. Amino acid sequence: CASSPGTVYGTDTQYF.

The chain employs TRBV30 and TRBJ1-2; unclear D gene. This CDR3 region has 11 residues. Germline lookup yields CDR1 GTSNPN and CDR2 SVGIG (reference sequence). The V end was cut by 6 bases, the J end by 4 bases, with 9 bases between. CDR3 protein: CACWTAYGYTF. CDR3 nucleotide sequence: TGTGCCTGTTGGACGGCCTATGGCTACACCTTC.

The chain couples TRBV19 to TRBJ2-7; D is unresolved. Looked up from germline, CDR1 is LNHDA and CDR2 is SQIVND (reference sequence). The V gene lost 5 bases and the J gene lost 2 bases, with 19 bases spanning the gap. The CDR3 sequence is 16 residues long. The CDR3 DNA reads as TGTGCCAGTAGTCCCCTCCTTGATACCGTTACCTACGAGCAGTACTTC. Encoded protein: CASSPLLDTVTYEQYF.

This chain uses TRBV5-1 with TRBJ2-1; D perhaps matches TRBD2 (5 bases). The germline gives CDR1 SGHRS, CDR2 YFSETQ. Trimming removed 4 bases at V and 0 bases at J, with 17 bases between. The CDR3 length is 17 residues. CDR3: CASSPFGLLHSYNEQFF. The CDR3 coding sequence is TGCGCCAGCAGCCCCTTTGGACTGCTTCACTCCTACAATGAGCAGTTCTTC. The entire variable domain, with the rest obtained from reference TRBV5-1 and TRBJ2-1, is as follows: KAGVTQTPRYLIKTRGQQVTLSCSPISGHRSVSWYQQTPGQGLQFLFEYFSETQRNKGNFPGRFSGRQFSNSRSEMNVSTLELGDSALYLCASSPFGLLHSYNEQFFGPGTRLTVL.

The CDR3 sequence is CASSSGTRLYNEQFF. The CDR3 DNA follows: TGTGCCAGCAGCTCCGGGACAAGGCTCTACAATGAGCAGTTCTTC. The rearrangement links TRBV3-1 (or the pseudogene TRBV3-2) to TRBJ2-1, with D perhaps matching TRBD1 (6 bases). V lost 5 bases and J 3 bases, leaving 14 bases between the germline ends. The CDR3 length is 15 residues. The germline gives CDR1 LGHDT, CDR2 YNNKEL (reference sequence).

In the case of this clone: The junction differs from germline at one of its ends, possibly a read error. The chain carries TRBV7-7 and TRBJ2-7; D gene ambiguous. CDR3 size: 15 residues. The germline V gene encodes CDR1 SSHAT and CDR2 FNYEAQ (reference sequence). The CDR3 region has the DNA TGTGCTAGCAGCTTAGATTTGGGGAACTCCTACGAGCAGTACTTC. Translated: CASSLDLGNSYEQYF.

This clone has just one count. The genes are TRBV4-1 and TRBJ1-2, with 12 bases fitting TRBD1. Unmatched junction bases numbered 11, after V lost 4 bases and J lost 8 bases. Germline V lookup: CDR1 MGHRA, CDR2 YSYEKL. The CDR3 runs to 16 residues. The CDR3 loop reads CASSPGPGQGAGGYTF. The CDR3 nucleotides read TGCGCCAGCAGCCCTGGACCGGGACAGGGGGCCGGAGGCTACACCTTC.

The V and J genes are TRBV7-9 and TRBJ1-3, with 8 positions matching TRBD1. The V segment lost 5 bases and the J segment 3 bases; nucleotides outside the gene matches: 6. Germline V gene data show CDR1 as SEHNR and CDR2 as FQNEAQ (reference sequence). This CDR3 contains 15 residues. The CDR3 here is CASSKDRGYGNTIYF. As DNA, the CDR3 is TGTGCCAGCAGCAAAGACAGGGGTTATGGAAACACCATATATTTT.

The chain combines TRBV19 with TRBJ1-3; no clear D gene. The CDR3 length is 13 residues. CDR1 and CDR2 from the germline V gene are LNHDA and SQIVND (reference sequence). Trimming pared 10 bases from V and 0 bases from J, leaving 10 bases between. The CDR3 coding sequence is TGTGCCACCCAGGAGCTCTCTGGAAACACCATATATTTT. Translated, it gives CATQELSGNTIYF.

J is TRBJ2-2 and V is TRBV7-3, with TRBD2 identical over 7 bases. Germline CDR1 and CDR2: SGHTA and FQGTGA. V gave up 5 bases and J gave up 4 bases; unmatched junction bases: 7. CDR3 length equals 15 residues. The CDR3: CASSLVGGFTGELFF. CDR3 nucleotides: TGTGCCAGCAGCCTTGTCGGGGGGTTCACCGGGGAGCTGTTTTTT. The whole variable domain, remainder taken from reference TRBV7-3 and TRBJ2-2, is GAGVSQTPSNKVTEKGKYVELRCDPISGHTALYWYRQSLGQGPEFLIYFQGTGAADDSGLPNDRFFAVRPEGSVSTLKIQRTERGDSAVYLCASSLVGGFTGELFFGEGSRLTVL.

V gene TRBV2 combines with J gene TRBJ2-3, with 11 bases that match TRBD2. Trimming cost V 2 bases and J 4 bases; bases outside gene matches: 5. The germline V gene encodes CDR1 SNHLY and CDR2 FYNNEI. The CDR3 totals 16 residues. In DNA form, the CDR3 reads TGTGCCAGCAGTGAAAGGGTAGCGGGAGGGTCAGATACGCAGTATTTT. Translating it yields CASSERVAGGSDTQYF.

The gene calls are TRBV6-6 and TRBJ2-1; TRBD2 agrees at 8 bases. The length of the CDR3 is 13 residues. CDR1 MNHNY and CDR2 SVGAGI come from the germline V gene (reference sequence). The junction had 5 bases not matched to a gene; V was cut back by 3 bases and J by 10 bases. The CDR3 sequence is CASSYSGVIEQFF. CDR3 coding DNA: TGTGCCAGCAGTTATAGCGGGGTAATAGAGCAGTTCTTC.

There are a few counts of this clone. The chain joins TRBV19 to TRBJ2-1; 14 positions match TRBD2. The CDR3 is 18 residues long. V was clipped by 5 bases and J by 1 base; unmatched bases: 7. Germline assignment: CDR1 LNHDA and CDR2 SQIVND (reference sequence). CDR3 in amino acids: CASSPRGTSGGSYNEQFF. For the CDR3, the DNA is TGTGCCAGTAGTCCAAGGGGGACTAGCGGGGGATCCTACAATGAGCAGTTCTTC.

This chain links TRBV12-3 or TRBV12-4 with TRBJ1-3; D not certain. V dropped 8 bases and J dropped 2 bases, with 10 bases sitting between them. The CDR3 is 13 amino acids. The CDR3 DNA sequence: TGTGCCAGCCGTCATGGGGCTGGAAACACCATATATTTT. The encoded protein is CASRHGAGNTIYF.

The chain employs TRBV5-4 and TRBJ2-2; D may match TRBD1 or TRBD2 (5 bases each). CDR3 length: 13 amino acids. V lost 4 bases and J lost 7, with 11 bases in between. Germline V gene data show CDR1 as SGHNT and CDR2 as YYREEE (reference sequence). The CDR3 reads CASSRDQGGELFF. CDR3 bases: TGTGCCAGCAGCCGGGACCAGGGCGGGGAGCTGTTTTTT.

The V call is TRBV3-1 (or the pseudogene TRBV3-2), the J call TRBJ1-1; no reliable D call. The CDR3 length is 15 residues. V was cut by 0 bases and J by 0 bases, with 8 bases left in between. The germline CDR1 and CDR2 sequences are LGHDT and YNNKEL (reference sequence). The CDR3 here is CASSQDLGLNTEAFF. Written as DNA, the CDR3 is TGTGCCAGCAGCCAAGATTTGGGGTTGAACACTGAAGCTTTCTTT.

The chain is built from TRBV19 and TRBJ1-5, with a weak D call TRBD1 (6 bases). V lost 3 bases and J lost 3, with 15 bases in between. The CDR3 runs 16 residues. The V gene's germline CDR1 is LNHDA and CDR2 SQIVND (reference sequence). CDR3 coding DNA: TGTGCCAGTAGTATTCAATACAGGGTCCCCAATCAGCCCCAGCATTTT. Protein: CASSIQYRVPNQPQHF.

The chain combines TRBV5-1 with TRBJ1-5, with 8 nucleotides matching TRBD1. Trimming took 4 bases from V and 6 from J; bases not matched to a gene: 9. CDR1 is SGHRS, CDR2 YFSETQ, per germline. The length of the CDR3 is 15 residues. For the CDR3, the DNA is TGCGCCAGCAGCCCGCTAGGACAGGGAGGTCAGCCCCAGCATTTT. Translating it yields CASSPLGQGGQPQHF. Using reference TRBV5-1 and TRBJ1-5 for the parts outside the CDR3, the full variable domain is KAGVTQTPRYLIKTRGQQVTLSCSPISGHRSVSWYQQTPGQGLQFLFEYFSETQRNKGNFPGRFSGRQFSNSRSEMNVSTLELGDSALYLCASSPLGQGGQPQHFGDGTRLSIL.

This clone has more than one count but fewer than ten. The CDR3 DNA sequence: TGTGCCACCAGCAGAGCCGGGGGTGAGCAGTTCTTC. Amino acid sequence: CATSRAGGEQFF. The chain joins TRBV15 to TRBJ2-1; possibly TRBD2 for D (6 bases). The V and J ends lost 1 base and 9 bases respectively, with 7 bases between them. CDR1 is LNHNV, CDR2 YYDKDF, per germline (reference sequence). This CDR3 region has 12 residues.

The rearrangement links TRBV29-1 to TRBJ2-1; D remains unclear. The CDR3 length is 13 residues. The V end lost 7 bases, the J end lost 6 bases, and 16 bases lay between the germline ends. Germline V gives CDR1 SQVTM, CDR2 ANQGSEA. The CDR3 nucleotides are TGCAGCGCCAGAGCGCAGAGCATCAATGAGCAGTTCTTC. Its translation: CSARAQSINEQFF.

This clone came up once. The V gene is TRBV27, the J gene TRBJ1-5; 10 bases are shared with TRBD1. J lost 5 bases, V lost 3 bases, and 7 bases had no gene match. This CDR3 region has 16 residues. Germline lookup yields CDR1 MNHEY and CDR2 SMNVEV (reference sequence). The CDR3 DNA reads as TGTGCCAGCAGTTTTCTGACAGGGGGCCTTCATCAGCCCCAGCATTTT. It yields the protein CASSFLTGGLHQPQHF.

The rearrangement links TRBV5-5 to TRBJ1-1; no reliable D call. Germline CDR1 SGHKS, CDR2 YYEKEE (reference sequence). V shed 0 bases and J shed 0 bases, with 3 bases lying between them. The CDR3 totals 13 residues. The CDR3 sequence is CASSLEVNTEAFF. CDR3 DNA sequence: TGTGCCAGCAGCTTGGAGGTGAACACTGAAGCTTTCTTT. The full variable domain, in which reference TRBV5-5 and TRBJ1-1 provide the parts outside the CDR3, is DAGVTQSPTHLIKTRGQQVTLRCSPISGHKSVSWYQQVLGQGPQFIFQYYEKEERGRGNFPDRFSARQFPNYSSELNVNALLLGDSALYLCASSLEVNTEAFFGQGTRLTVV.

The CDR3 DNA reads TGTGCCAGCAGCTTCGGCGCGGGACAGAGAAATTCACCCCTCCACTTT. This gives the protein CASSFGAGQRNSPLHF. The V call is TRBV7-2, the J call TRBJ1-6, with 7 bases aligning to TRBD1. This CDR3 has 16 residues. The germline CDR1 and CDR2 sequences are SGHTA and FQGNSA. V was pared by 3 bases and J by 7 bases, with 9 bases of the junction left unmatched. Full variable domain (rest looked up from reference TRBV7-2 and TRBJ1-6): GAGVSQSPSNKVTEKGKDVELRCDPISGHTALYWYRQSLGQGLEFLIYFQGNSAPDKSGLPSDRFSAERTGGSVSTLTIQRTQQEDSAVYLCASSFGAGQRNSPLHFGNGTRLTVT.

This chain uses TRBV7-2 with TRBJ1-5; 8 bases are a match to TRBD1. Germline CDR1 SGHTA, CDR2 FQGNSA. CDR3 size: 17 residues. The J segment lost 4 bases and the V segment lost 5 bases, leaving 13 bases of the junction unmatched. DNA of the CDR3: TGTGCCAGCAGCCCTACCTTCTCCCGGGACAGGAATCAGCCCCAGCATTTT. The encoded protein is CASSPTFSRDRNQPQHF.

Concerning this clone itself: One end of the junction is discordant with germline, which a read error may explain. The chain carries TRBV6-5 and TRBJ2-7; D might be TRBD1 (6 bases). The CDR3 spans 14 residues. Germline V gives CDR1 MNHEY, CDR2 SVGAGI. CDR3 region: CASSYSSTGLGKEF. The CDR3 region has the DNA TGTGCCAGCAGTTACTCCTCCACAGGGCTGGGGAAAGAGTTC.

V usage is TRBV27 and J usage is TRBJ2-3; 13 bases line up with TRBD2. The CDR3 has 19 amino acids. Trimming removed 7 bases from V and 6 bases from J; junction bases left unmatched: 19. Germline V gene data show CDR1 as MNHEY and CDR2 as SMNVEV (reference sequence). DNA for the CDR3: TGTGCCAGCACCTACAGACTAGCGGGGGGTGGGCGTGTTGCGGATACGCAGTATTTT. It is translated as CASTYRLAGGGRVADTQYF.

This clone was seen more than once but under ten times. The rearrangement joins TRBV4-3 to TRBJ2-1; perhaps TRBD2 as D (7 bases). The ends were cut back, 1 base at V and 1 base at J, with 14 bases in the middle. The germline V gene has CDR1 LGHNA and CDR2 YSLEER. The CDR3 contains 17 residues. The CDR3 loop reads CASSQAGGPLSYNEQFF. The CDR3 coding sequence is TGCGCCAGCAGCCAAGCCGGGGGGCCTCTTTCCTACAATGAGCAGTTCTTC.

The gene calls are TRBV7-3 and TRBJ2-1, with TRBD2 matching 12 bases. Germline V gives CDR1 SGHTA, CDR2 FQGTGA. This CDR3 is 15 amino acids long. V lost 4 bases and J lost 10; bases outside the gene matches: 8. The CDR3 is CASSSASGGAQEQFF. The CDR3, as DNA: TGTGCCAGCAGCTCGGCTAGCGGGGGGGCGCAGGAGCAGTTCTTC. Full variable domain (rest looked up from reference TRBV7-3 and TRBJ2-1): GAGVSQTPSNKVTEKGKYVELRCDPISGHTALYWYRQSLGQGPEFLIYFQGTGAADDSGLPNDRFFAVRPEGSVSTLKIQRTERGDSAVYLCASSSASGGAQEQFFGPGTRLTVL.